The 30 T cell receptor beta chains below all came from one sample that was sequenced in a study of blood T cell repertoires in COVID-19. Generated by immunoSEQ multiplex PCR, the TCRdb table keeps only in-frame clones and is missing some. The sample yields some 30,000 clones, about 88% seen once. Sequencing was performed on peripheral blood. The receptors originated from a woman over 75 with active or convalescent COVID-19.

This clone was recorded once. The chain joins TRBV5-6 to TRBJ2-4, with D hard to call. Looked up from germline, CDR1 is SGHDT and CDR2 is YYEEEE. V lost 2 bases, J lost 0 bases, and 6 bases lay in between. The length of the CDR3 is 14 residues. Here the CDR3 reads CASSLQLAKNIQYF. CDR3 nucleotide sequence: TGTGCCAGCAGCTTACAGCTAGCCAAAAACATTCAGTACTTC.

CDR3 amino acids: CASSLGAPNQPQHF. The CDR3 DNA reads TGCGCCAGCAGCTTAGGGGCCCCCAATCAGCCCCAGCATTTT. V gene TRBV5-1 combines with J gene TRBJ1-5; weak D call: TRBD1 (5 bases). The length of the CDR3 is 14 residues. CDR1 and CDR2 from the germline V gene are SGHRS and YFSETQ. Trimming removed 2 bases from V and 3 bases from J, with 9 bases in between.

The table lists this clone with a few counts. The V call is TRBV7-9, the J call TRBJ1-1; D is unclear. V lost 5 bases and J lost 1, with 11 bases in between. Germline V CDR1 and CDR2: SEHNR, FQNEAQ (reference sequence). This CDR3 has 14 residues. This CDR3 is CASSPPSSNTEAFF. DNA for the CDR3: TGTGCCAGCAGCCCCCCCAGTTCGAACACTGAAGCTTTCTTT.

This clone has only one observation. The chain has TRBV28 and TRBJ2-7; a weak D match, TRBD1 (5 bases). The length of the CDR3 is 16 residues. V was trimmed by 5 bases and J by 1 base, leaving 18 bases between them. Germline assignment: CDR1 MDHEN and CDR2 SYDVKM. The CDR3 sequence: CASSAIDSVVSYEQYF. As DNA, the CDR3 is TGTGCCAGCAGTGCTATTGACAGCGTTGTTTCCTACGAGCAGTACTTC.

This clone was observed a few times. The V and J genes are TRBV19 and TRBJ1-2, with 7 bases lining up with TRBD1. Germline V CDR1 and CDR2: LNHDA, SQIVND (reference sequence). The CDR3 loop spans 14 amino acids. J was trimmed by 7 bases and V by 6 bases; bases with no gene match: 11. CDR3 sequence reads: CASRHRGEASGYTF. CDR3 bases: TGTGCCAGTAGGCACAGGGGTGAGGCTTCTGGCTACACCTTC.

The CDR3 DNA sequence: TGCGCCAGCAGTGCCCGCGGGGCTGGAAACACCATATATTTT. This codes for CASSARGAGNTIYF. V is TRBV10-1 and J is TRBJ1-3; D remains unclear. V was shortened by 4 bases and J by 2 bases, with 9 bases between the two germline ends. Germline V gene sequence: CDR1 WNHNN, CDR2 SYGVQD (reference sequence). This CDR3 has 14 amino acids.

The gene calls are TRBV5-1 and TRBJ2-5; 12 bases fit TRBD2. In germline, CDR1 is SGHRS, CDR2 YFSETQ. V was clipped by 1 base and J by 7 bases; unmatched bases: 14. The CDR3 covers 18 residues. The CDR3 region is CASSLFSSGGANSVTQYF. The CDR3 DNA is TGCGCCAGCAGCTTGTTTTCTAGCGGGGGGGCCAATAGTGTGACCCAGTACTTC.

This chain links TRBV29-1 with TRBJ1-3; D is uncertain. The CDR3 covers 12 residues. Trimming stripped 4 bases from V and 4 bases from J, with 8 bases between. The germline V gene has CDR1 SQVTM and CDR2 ANQGSEA. CDR3 sequence (DNA): TGCAGCGTTGTAGCACCGGGAAACACCATATATTTT. Amino acids: CSVVAPGNTIYF. The full variable domain, with the rest looked up from reference TRBV29-1 and TRBJ1-3, is SAVISQKPSRDICQRGTSLTIQCQVDSQVTMMFWYRQQPGQSLTLIATANQGSEATYESGFVIDKFPISRPNLTFSTLTVSNMSPEDSSIYLCSVVAPGNTIYFGEGSWLTVV.

The chain carries TRBV7-2 and TRBJ2-5, with a possible D match to TRBD2 (5 bases). Germline V CDR1 and CDR2: SGHTA, FQGNSA. Trimming removed 1 base at V and 3 bases at J, with 6 bases between. This CDR3 region has 13 residues. CDR3 sequence: CASSLEREETQYF. The CDR3 region has the DNA TGTGCCAGCAGCTTAGAGAGGGAAGAGACCCAGTACTTC.

The chain joins TRBV2 to TRBJ2-7; D is possibly TRBD1 (5 bases). The CDR3 covers 14 residues. Between the trimmed V and J ends, which lost 3 bases and 6 bases, there was a span of 15 bases. CDR1 is SNHLY, CDR2 FYNNEI, per germline. For the CDR3, the DNA is TGTGCCAGCAGTGAGGTAGGGGTTCTTGGCGAGCAGTACTTC. It codes for CASSEVGVLGEQYF.

The CDR3 nucleotides are TGCGCCAGCAGCCACCCGGGACAGCATAATGAAAAACTGTTTTTT. This gives the protein CASSHPGQHNEKLFF. V gene TRBV4-1 combines with J gene TRBJ1-4, with TRBD1 identical over 7 bases. V trimming: 3 bases; J trimming: 4 bases; junction bases outside the gene matches: 5. The germline gives CDR1 MGHRA, CDR2 YSYEKL. This CDR3 comprises 15 residues.

This clone was seen only once. J is TRBJ1-2 and V is TRBV6-5; D is undetermined. The V and J ends lost 2 bases and 8 bases respectively, with 9 bases between them. The germline gives CDR1 MNHEY, CDR2 SVGAGI. The length of the CDR3 is 12 residues. CDR3: CASSYAPGGYTF. The DNA of the CDR3 is TGTGCCAGCAGTTACGCCCCCGGGGGCTACACCTTC.

The CDR3 region has the DNA TGTGCCAGCAGCTTATTGGGTTTTTCTGCGACAAAGCACTATGGCTACACCTTC. Its protein product is CASSLLGFSATKHYGYTF. This chain links TRBV7-7 with TRBJ1-2; D is uncertain. CDR1 is SSHAT, CDR2 FNYEAQ, per germline (reference sequence). CDR3 size: 18 residues. Trimming took 2 bases from V and 3 from J, leaving 22 bases between them.

The chain employs TRBV19 and TRBJ1-2; D is uncertain. Trimming cost V 5 bases and J 4 bases, with 11 bases left between them. Germline V CDR1 and CDR2: LNHDA, SQIVND (reference sequence). The CDR3 is 13 amino acids. In DNA, the CDR3 is TGTGCCAGTAGTGACACAGTGAGCTATGGCTACACCTTC. Residues: CASSDTVSYGYTF.

The CDR3 region has the DNA TGTGCAAGTCGCTTAGGAGCAAAGACTAGCGGGGGTTCTGTCTCCTACAATGAGCAGTTCTTC. Translating it yields CASRLGAKTSGGSVSYNEQFF. The chain links TRBV12-2 to TRBJ2-1; the table's TRBD2 call for D was not verified on the DNA. TRBV12-2 is marked as a pseudogene. This CDR3 spans 21 amino acids.

This clone was counted a few times. J is TRBJ2-3 and V is TRBV28; 8 bases are a match to TRBD1. Germline trimming cut 4 bases from V and 5 bases from J; bases unmatched to any gene: 8. The CDR3 is 15 residues long. The germline CDR1 and CDR2 sequences are MDHEN and SYDVKM. CDR3 sequence reads: CASSSQATGVDTQYF. CDR3 DNA sequence: TGTGCCAGCAGTTCCCAAGCGACAGGGGTAGATACGCAGTATTTT.

This chain joins TRBV5-1 and TRBJ2-3, with D tentatively TRBD1 (6 bases). CDR1 and CDR2 (germline): SGHRS, YFSETQ. V lost 2 bases and J 1 base, leaving 11 bases between the germline ends. The CDR3 loop spans 15 amino acids. CDR3 nucleotides: TGCGCCAGCAGCTTCGCAGGGGCCGGCACAGATACGCAGTATTTT. Translation: CASSFAGAGTDTQYF.

The chain has TRBV29-1 and TRBJ1-2; D gene uncertain. The CDR3 has 13 amino acids. Germline V gene data show CDR1 as SQVTM and CDR2 as ANQGSEA. The V end lost 4 bases, the J end lost 6 bases, and 15 bases lay between the germline ends. Written as DNA, the CDR3 is TGCAGCGTTGGAGGCGGCACAAAAGATGGCTACACCTTC. Translating it yields CSVGGGTKDGYTF.

The V and J genes are TRBV7-2 and TRBJ2-1; 7 nucleotides line up with TRBD1. V was clipped by 4 bases and J by 8 bases; unmatched bases: 14. This CDR3 is built from 16 residues. The germline V gene has CDR1 SGHTA and CDR2 FQGNSA. CDR3 sequence reads: CASSSQRGRDRDEQFF. The CDR3 nucleotides are TGTGCCAGCAGCTCCCAGAGGGGGCGCGACCGGGATGAGCAGTTCTTC.

V gene TRBV18 combines with J gene TRBJ1-4; D is ambiguous. This CDR3 region has 13 residues. The ends were cut back, 6 bases at V and 8 bases at J, with 13 bases in the middle. CDR1 and CDR2 from the germline V gene are KGHSH and LQKENI. The CDR3 region is CASSPLIEEKLFF. In DNA, the CDR3 is TGTGCCAGCTCCCCGCTCATTGAGGAAAAACTGTTTTTT.

V usage is TRBV19 and J usage is TRBJ2-3; 8 bases line up with TRBD2. J lost 7 bases, V lost 3 bases, and 12 bases had no gene match. The CDR3 spans 16 residues. The germline gives CDR1 LNHDA, CDR2 SQIVND (reference sequence). The CDR3 spells CASSILRAGDGNTQYF. CDR3 bases: TGTGCCAGTAGTATCTTAAGAGCGGGGGATGGAAATACGCAGTATTTT.

The chain carries TRBV6-1 and TRBJ2-7, with 8 bases fitting TRBD2. Losses at the gene ends were 1 base for V and 4 bases for J; bases not matched to a gene: 9. This CDR3 spans 16 amino acids. In germline, CDR1 is MNHNS, CDR2 SASEGT. The CDR3 nucleotides are TGTGCCAGCAGTGAAGGCTCCGGGACTAGTTGGTACGAGCAGTACTTC. Residues: CASSEGSGTSWYEQYF.

The gene calls are TRBV2 and TRBJ2-7; D might be TRBD1 (6 bases). This CDR3 spans 12 amino acids. V lost 8 bases and J lost 0, with 8 bases in between. From germline, CDR1 is SNHLY and CDR2 FYNNEI. The CDR3 loop reads CASWDNSYEQYF. The CDR3 DNA sequence: TGTGCCAGCTGGGACAACTCCTACGAGCAGTACTTC.

This chain uses TRBV5-1 with TRBJ2-6; D call uncertain. Germline-derived CDR1 and CDR2 are SGHRS and YFSETQ. The CDR3 is 14 amino acids. Trimming pared 3 bases from V and 0 bases from J, leaving 4 bases between. As DNA, the CDR3 is TGCGCCAGCAGCTACAGCTCTGGGGCCAACGTCCTGACTTTC. This translates into CASSYSSGANVLTF.

The chain combines TRBV14 with TRBJ2-7, with D uncertain. Trimming shortened V by 0 bases and J by 7 bases, and 4 bases separated the two germline ends. Looked up from germline, CDR1 is SGHDN and CDR2 is FVKESK. The CDR3 is 11 amino acids. The CDR3 spells CASSQEREQYF. DNA for the CDR3: TGTGCCAGCAGCCAAGAGAGGGAGCAGTACTTC. The full variable domain, rest sourced from reference TRBV14 and TRBJ2-7, is EAGVTQFPSHSVIEKGQTVTLRCDPISGHDNLYWYRRVMGKEIKFLLHFVKESKQDESGMPNNRFLAERTGGTYSTLKVQPAELEDSGVYFCASSQEREQYFGPGTRLTVT.

This chain uses TRBV5-4 with TRBJ1-1; D may be TRBD1 (5 bases). The germline V and J ends were trimmed by 0 bases and 1 base, with 7 bases remaining between them. Germline CDR1 and CDR2: SGHNT and YYREEE (reference sequence). The CDR3 covers 14 residues. DNA of the CDR3: TGTGCCAGCAGCTTGGCCGGACAGAACACTGAAGCTTTCTTT. Amino acid sequence: CASSLAGQNTEAFF.

This chain connects TRBV19 to TRBJ1-4; 8 bases fit TRBD1. Germline-derived CDR1 and CDR2 are LNHDA and SQIVND (reference sequence). V trimming: 2 bases; J trimming: 7 bases; junction bases outside the gene matches: 6. CDR3 length: 15 amino acids. The CDR3 sequence: CASSILQGAGEKLFF. In DNA, the CDR3 is TGTGCCAGTAGTATACTCCAGGGGGCAGGTGAAAAACTGTTTTTT.

The chain links TRBV5-6 to TRBJ2-1; possible D gene TRBD2, 7 bases. CDR3 size: 15 residues. Germline lookup yields CDR1 SGHDT and CDR2 YYEEEE. V was cut by 5 bases and J by 2 bases, with 14 bases left in between. CDR3 protein: CASRLRGGAYNEQFF. The CDR3 nucleotides read TGTGCCAGCAGGCTAAGAGGGGGGGCCTACAATGAGCAGTTCTTC.

This chain joins TRBV12-3 or TRBV12-4 and TRBJ2-1; TRBD1 matches 8 bases. The CDR3 covers 13 residues. Trimming removed 8 bases from V and 4 bases from J; junction bases left unmatched: 4. The CDR3 DNA follows: TGTGCCAGCGGCGGGACAGGATACAATGAGCAGTTCTTC. Amino acids: CASGGTGYNEQFF.

The V and J genes are TRBV5-1 and TRBJ2-1; 11 bases align to TRBD1. The V and J ends lost 5 bases and 4 bases, in that order; junction bases with no gene match: 5. Germline-derived CDR1 and CDR2 are SGHRS and YFSETQ. The CDR3 sequence is 15 residues long. CDR3 sequence (DNA): TGCGCCAGCAGTTTTGGACAGGGGGCTTACAATGAGCAGTTCTTC. This codes for CASSFGQGAYNEQFF.